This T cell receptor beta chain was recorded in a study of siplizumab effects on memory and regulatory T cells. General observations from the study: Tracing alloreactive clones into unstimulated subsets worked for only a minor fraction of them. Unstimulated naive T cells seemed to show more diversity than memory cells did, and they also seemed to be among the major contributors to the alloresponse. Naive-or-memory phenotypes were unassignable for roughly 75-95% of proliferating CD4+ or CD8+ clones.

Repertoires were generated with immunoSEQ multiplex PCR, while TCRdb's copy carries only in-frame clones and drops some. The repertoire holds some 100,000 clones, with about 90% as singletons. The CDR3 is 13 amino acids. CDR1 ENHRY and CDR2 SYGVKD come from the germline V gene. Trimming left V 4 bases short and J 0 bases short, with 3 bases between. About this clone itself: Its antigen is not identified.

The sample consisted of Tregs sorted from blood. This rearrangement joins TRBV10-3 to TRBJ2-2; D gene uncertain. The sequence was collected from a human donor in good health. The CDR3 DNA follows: TGTGCCATCAGTGGTGCGAACACCGGGGAGCTGTTTTTT. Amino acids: CAISGANTGELFF.